What follows is one T cell receptor beta chain and its context. Antigen: not known. The authors made the TRB cDNA libraries by 5' RACE using UMI labels. Reanalyzing the 5' RACE reads, TCRdb keeps one entry per CDR3 protein, without DNA. Found here are some 47,000 distinct CDR3 sequences; the top ten clones hold roughly 0.6%. Naive CD8+ T cells had a CD45RO-CCR7+CD27+CD95- phenotype. The sample is drawn from a study of CXCR3-negative and CXCR3-positive naive CD8 T cells. Background on the study: Each library held about 1.5 +/- 0.3 million TRB reads, 120 million to 150 million in total.

Study results and caveats: Comparison of naive cells showed more hydrophobic TRB CDR3s in CXCR3-positive than in CXCR3-negative naive cells. The majority of assays used fresh PBMCs, and CXCR3 expression partially decreased after cryopreservation. Relative to memory CD8+ cells, whose diversity was much lower, both naive subsets had comparably high diversity.

The sequenced material came from naive CXCR3+ CD8+ T cells from blood. Described subset: CD45RO-CCR7+CD27+CD95- naive CD8+ T cells expressing CXCR3 (TNR3+). This sequence originates from a human donor in good health. Some clones in this sample may be carry-over from other donors' samples.

The CDR3 region is CASSRDSDTQYF. V is TRBV4-1 and J is TRBJ2-3; TCRdb returns TRBD2, unconfirmable since there is no DNA. Germline CDR1 MGHRA, CDR2 YSYEKL. The CDR3 has 12 amino acids.